These T cell receptor beta chains were read from a single sample in a study of T cell responses to AZD1222 COVID-19 vaccine. Measured with immunoSEQ multiplex PCR; TCRdb has only the in-frame clones, and not every one. The sample has under 50,000 clones, around 80% seen once. Sequenced material: peripheral blood, taken 28 days after the second dose of the MenACWY control vaccine. The receptors were sampled from an adult who received the MenACWY meningococcal vaccine as a control. Each CDR3 is given without its conserved first and last residue. Clone size, where shown, is once, few, many, or a class for clones that have expanded.

abundance	v_gene	j_gene	CDR3aa
few	TRBV28	TRBJ2-5	ASSFPNRRRETQY
few	TRBV9	TRBJ2-1	ASSQYDEQF
.	TRBV28	TRBJ1-1	ASRPWDTEAF
.	TRBV21-1	TRBJ1-5	ASTNTRQPQH
.	TRBV14	TRBJ1-2	ASSRDPGQGKGYT
.	TRBV5-5	TRBJ1-2	ASSLEGFNYGYT
.	TRBV28	TRBJ1-6	ASAFSYNSPLH
.	TRBV14	TRBJ2-1	ASSQFLARRNEQF
few	TRBV6-5	TRBJ2-4	ASSDVKGAKNIQY
.	TRBV6-5	TRBJ1-2	ASRGRQYGYT
.	TRBV6-1	TRBJ2-7	ASSDAGLASEQY
.	TRBV5-6	TRBJ2-2	ASSLARGELF
.	TRBV7-9	TRBJ2-7	ASSQMGQGAYEQY
.	TRBV5-5	TRBJ2-3	ASSPISTDTQY
.	TRBV28	TRBJ2-4	ASSNSDRGGKAKNIQY
.	TRBV5-4	TRBJ2-1	ASSRDRVYNEQF
.	TRBV3-1/TRBV3-2	TRBJ2-2	ASSHLGQNTGELF
.	TRBV4-1	TRBJ2-7	ASSQPGQSYEQY
once	TRBV6-6	TRBJ2-1	ATGRDSYNEQF
.	TRBV19	TRBJ2-7	ASSILGGSPDEQY
once	TRBV15	TRBJ2-7	ATSKRDRAYEQY
.	TRBV25-1	TRBJ1-6	ASSPRGLKDSPLH
few	TRBV30	TRBJ1-5	AWSEGGNQPQH
.	TRBV7-9	TRBJ1-2	ASSSILDRGRIYGYT
.	TRBV29-1	TRBJ2-5	SGRQALGETQY
.	TRBV28	TRBJ1-3	ASIGRGPGNTIY
few	TRBV5-3	TRBJ2-1	ARMGTGIYNEQF
.	TRBV6-5	TRBJ1-1	ASKGRHLNTEAF
.	TRBV20-1	TRBJ2-4	SASGRQGIIIEY
once	TRBV27	TRBJ2-3	ASLGGITDTQY
.	TRBV7-2	TRBJ2-5	ASSLGPGGQETQY
.	TRBV28	TRBJ1-4	ASSTTYEKLF
.	TRBV24-1	TRBJ2-3	ATSSGPDTQY
.	TRBV6-5	TRBJ2-1	ASSRDRYNEQF
.	TRBV19	TRBJ2-7	ASSPRGSHEQY
.	TRBV3-1/TRBV3-2	TRBJ2-1	ASSQDDRGPYNEQF
.	TRBV19	TRBJ2-1	ASSIEAASGHEQF
.	TRBV12-3/TRBV12-4	TRBJ1-6	ASRRQGYSPLH
.	TRBV5-6	TRBJ1-2	ASSTGAANYGYT
.	TRBV19	TRBJ1-1	ASSLRGNTEAF
.	TRBV6-5	TRBJ1-1	ASSYSVTGGTEAF
once	TRBV11-1	TRBJ1-2	ASSPVRGAMDGYT
.	TRBV5-1	TRBJ1-4	ASSLDRFNEKLF
.	TRBV18	TRBJ2-3	ASSRGSIGADQY
.	TRBV13	TRBJ1-2	ASSLGRQPVYGYT